This T cell receptor (beta chain) was profiled in a study of low-dose radiotherapy and immunotherapy resistance in tumors. Overall study: Members of Cohort 1 were treated with 0.5 Gy per fraction every 2 weeks. The prescribed total PTV dose was 6.5 Gy. Every two weeks, the protocol called for intravenous cyclophosphamide at 200 mg/m2. It was given one day before each radiation and immunotherapy administration. Each patient was administered nivolumab intravenously at 240 mg, which was a flat dose, every two weeks, along with intravenous ipilimumab at 1 mg/kg every six weeks.

First-strand cDNA relied on TRAV- and TRBV-specific primers spanning alpha and beta chains. TCRs were put through approximately 20 PCR cycles of amplification with Phusion. A constant-region primer and the V-primer adapter served as the primer pair. Isolated mRNA underwent amplification by in vitro transcription. MiXCR, run by TCRdb on the reads, gives a single entry per CDR3 protein. The sample shows 70,000 to 95,000 distinct CDR3 sequences, 15% to 20% of them seen only once. The germline V and J ends were trimmed by 1 base and 10 bases, with 5 bases remaining between them. This CDR3 has 11 residues. CDR1 is LGHNT and CDR2 is FRNRAP in the germline V gene. As to time point: before trial treatment. In this sample, this clonotype turned up many times.

The material sequenced was PBMCs, taken before treatment. This sequence was found in a male donor with prostate cancer. The V and J genes are TRBV12-5 and TRBJ1-3; D gene unclear. The CDR3 sequence is CASGLAKTIYF. CDR3 bases: TGTGCTAGTGGTTTGGCAAAAACCATATATTTT.